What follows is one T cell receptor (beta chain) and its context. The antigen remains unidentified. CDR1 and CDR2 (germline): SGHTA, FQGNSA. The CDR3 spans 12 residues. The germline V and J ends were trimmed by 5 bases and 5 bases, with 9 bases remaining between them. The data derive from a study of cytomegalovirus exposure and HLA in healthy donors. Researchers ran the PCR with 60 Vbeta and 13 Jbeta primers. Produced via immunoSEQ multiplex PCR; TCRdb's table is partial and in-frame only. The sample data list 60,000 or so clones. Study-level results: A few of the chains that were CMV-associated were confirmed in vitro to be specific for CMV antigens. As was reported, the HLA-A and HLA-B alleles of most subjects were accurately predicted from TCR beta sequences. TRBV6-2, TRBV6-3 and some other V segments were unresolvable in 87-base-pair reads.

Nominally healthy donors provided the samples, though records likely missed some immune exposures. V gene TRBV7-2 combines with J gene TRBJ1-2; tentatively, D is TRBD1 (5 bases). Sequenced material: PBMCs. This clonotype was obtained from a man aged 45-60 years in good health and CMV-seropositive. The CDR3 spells CASSPDSYGYTF. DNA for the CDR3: TGTGCCAGCAGCCCAGACAGTTATGGCTACACCTTC.